Ten or more counts support the clone carrying this T cell receptor (beta chain). This sample was taken from a study of blood T cell repertoires in COVID-19. Produced via immunoSEQ multiplex PCR; TCRdb's table is partial and in-frame only. The profile shows 150,000 to 250,000 clones, roughly 83% of them singletons. Seattle patients were enrolled during active infection and followed longitudinally. The material sequenced was peripheral blood. This clonotype originated in a middle-aged woman with COVID-19, enrolled during active disease.

Here the CDR3 DNA reads TGTGCCAGCAGCTTATCGACTAGCGGGAGGCTACAAGAGACCCAGTACTTC. Translation: CASSLSTSGRLQETQYF. The V gene is TRBV11-2, the J gene TRBJ2-5; 13 positions agree with TRBD2. Per the germline V gene, CDR1 is SGHAT and CDR2 is FQNNGV. The J segment lost 2 bases and the V segment lost 2 bases, leaving 5 bases of the junction unmatched. The CDR3 sequence is 17 residues long.